This TCR beta chain was obtained from a study of a mutant IDH1 vaccine in newly diagnosed glioma. Study-level information: Treated patients, about 60% male and approximately 38% female, averaged roughly 43 years of age. Patients got radiotherapy, temozolomide, or both beforehand, and most got both.

Findings of the study overall: Pseudoprogression seemingly bore no relation to changes in top peripheral T cell clonotypes.

The protocol was immunoSEQ multiplex PCR, while the TCRdb copy is restricted to in-frame clones and leaves out a portion. The profile shows about 92,000 clones, around four fifths of them singletons. This clone appeared once. Its cognate antigen is unknown. The germline V gene encodes CDR1 LNHNV and CDR2 YYDKDF (reference sequence). V lost 5 bases, J lost 1 base, and 9 bases lay in between. The CDR3 covers 13 residues. Documented time point: baseline, week 1 (first vaccination visit). The treatment here: pre-vaccination baseline after standard-of-care therapy. Every donor had a new WHO grade 3 or 4 astrocytoma that was IDH1-mutant, with loss of nuclear ATRX.

This clonotype originated in a woman between 50 and 59 years old with glioma. The source was PBMCs, collected from a glioma patient treated with radiotherapy, temozolomide or both. The chain links TRBV15 to TRBJ2-7; no clear D gene. The DNA of the CDR3 is TGTGCCACCAGCTTCGACATTTCCTACGAGCAGTACTTC. This sequence encodes CATSFDISYEQYF.